This T cell receptor (beta chain) comes out of a study of cytomegalovirus exposure and HLA in healthy donors. In the case of this clone: Its antigen is not identified.

The germline CDR1 and CDR2 sequences are SGHNT and YYREEE (reference sequence). CDR3 length equals 16 residues. The V and J ends lost 3 bases and 1 base, in that order; junction bases with no gene match: 5. In the PCR, 60 Vbeta and 13 Jbeta primers were used. In the authors' methods: A later analysis tallied about 80 million unique TCR beta chains, around 10 million of them shared. TCRdb keeps only in-frame clones here, not all; method: immunoSEQ multiplex PCR. Clone size and V and J calls were adopted from that table, with D and trimming inferred from the DNA. This sample yields under 95,000 clones, of which less than 80% are seen a single time; about an eighth belongs to the top ten. Study results and limitations: Segments of the TCR beta V type were, in most cases, productive about 90% or about 30% of the time in an earlier analysis. Rarity held for most TCR sequences, but there were some public TCRs that occurred in many donors.

Specimen: PBMCs. The rearrangement joins TRBV5-4 to TRBJ2-3; TRBD2 agrees at 10 bases. The receptor comes from a woman between 40 and 55 years old in good health and CMV-seropositive. The CDR3 DNA reads TGTGCCAGCAGCTCACGGAGCGGGGGGGGCACAGATACGCAGTATTTT. Translation gives CASSSRSGGGTDTQYF.